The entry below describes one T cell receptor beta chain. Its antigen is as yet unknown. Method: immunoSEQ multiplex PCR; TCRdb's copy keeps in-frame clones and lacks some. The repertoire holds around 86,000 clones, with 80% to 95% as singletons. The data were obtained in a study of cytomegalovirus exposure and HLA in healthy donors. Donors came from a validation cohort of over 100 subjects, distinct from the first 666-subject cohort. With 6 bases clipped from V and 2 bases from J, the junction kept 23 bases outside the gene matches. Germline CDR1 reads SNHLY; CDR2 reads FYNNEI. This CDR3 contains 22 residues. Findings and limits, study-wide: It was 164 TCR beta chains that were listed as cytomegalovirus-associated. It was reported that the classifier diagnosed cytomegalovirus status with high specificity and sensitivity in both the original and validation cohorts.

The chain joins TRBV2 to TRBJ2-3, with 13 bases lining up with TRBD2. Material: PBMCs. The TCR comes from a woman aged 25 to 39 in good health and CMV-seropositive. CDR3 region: CASRPTRQFTSGRAGNTDTQYF. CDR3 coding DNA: TGTGCCAGCAGACCCACCCGGCAGTTTACTAGCGGGAGGGCCGGTAACACAGATACGCAGTATTTT.